This TCR beta chain was identified in a study of CD8+ T cells in alopecia areata. Study details: Treatment ran 6 to 18 months, with 6 months of follow-up afterward.

Extraction and reverse transcription of RNA yielded cDNA as the sequencing template. Using immunoSEQ multiplex PCR, the repertoire was profiled, and TCRdb retains in-frame clones only, with some absent. This table has about 160,000 clones, 87% appearing once. General observations from the study: Affected scalp, especially in alopecia totalis/universalis, had a higher clonality than normal scalp did.

Of note for this clone: The antigen is not known.

Germline CDR1 GTSNPN, CDR2 SVGIG (reference sequence). The germline V and J ends were trimmed by 1 base and 5 bases, with 14 bases remaining between them. CDR3 length: 14 residues. The sample in question was CD8+ T cells sorted from blood, obtained at week 0. V is TRBV30 and J is TRBJ1-1; TRBD1 is a possible D gene (6 bases). The sequence was obtained from a human donor with alopecia areata. The CDR3 loop is CAWSGIGGMTEAFF. CDR3 DNA: TGTGCCTGGAGTGGTATAGGGGGAATGACTGAAGCTTTCTTT.